These 20 T cell receptor beta chains were sequenced from one sample in a study of OX40 agonist ivuxolimab in advanced cancers. Clones were sequenced by immunoSEQ multiplex PCR, and TCRdb holds only the in-frame ones, with some missing. Among over 20,000 clones, 75% to 80% were seen once, and the ten largest hold roughly 18%. The sequencing here drew on CD4+ or CD8+ T cells sorted from blood, taken in a trial of the OX40 agonist ivuxolimab. The receptors were gathered from an adult with an advanced solid tumor such as melanoma, head and neck, liver or kidney cancer.

The rearrangement links TRBV9 to TRBJ2-1; D possibly uses TRBD1 or TRBD2 (6 bases each). Trimming left V 3 bases short and J 6 bases short, with 10 bases between. Per the germline V gene, CDR1 is SGDLS and CDR2 is YYNGEE. The CDR3 runs to 13 residues. CDR3 protein: CASSGPGANEQFF. CDR3 in DNA: TGTGCCAGCAGCGGACCGGGGGCCAATGAGCAGTTCTTC.

The J gene is TRBJ2-1, the V gene TRBV14; D may be TRBD2 (5 bases). Trimming stripped 7 bases from V and 5 bases from J, with 12 bases between. The CDR3 loop spans 13 amino acids. The germline V gene has CDR1 SGHDN and CDR2 FVKESK. In DNA, the CDR3 is TGTGCCAGCAAGTATAGCGTCGACAATGAGCAGTTCTTC. Translation: CASKYSVDNEQFF.

The V and J genes are TRBV19 and TRBJ1-5; TRBD1 might be the D (5 bases). Germline loops: CDR1 LNHDA, CDR2 SQIVND (reference sequence). This CDR3 contains 14 residues. V gave up 10 bases and J gave up 0 bases, with 13 bases separating them. The CDR3 loop is CATEDSHSNQPQHF. CDR3 sequence (DNA): TGTGCCACTGAAGACAGTCATAGCAATCAGCCCCAGCATTTT.

This sequence joins TRBV19 and TRBJ1-5; 7 bases are shared with TRBD1. The CDR3 contains 19 residues. Trimming removed 6 bases from V and 0 bases from J; junction bases left unmatched: 17. Germline V gene lookup returns CDR1 LNHDA and CDR2 SQIVND (reference sequence). DNA for the CDR3: TGTGCCAGTAGCCTTACTACCGGGACAGTTCATTATAGCAATCAGCCCCAGCATTTT. Protein product: CASSLTTGTVHYSNQPQHF.

This clone was picked up a small number of times. V and J are TRBV11-2 and TRBJ2-7; 10 nucleotides agree with TRBD1. Per the germline V gene, CDR1 is SGHAT and CDR2 is FQNNGV. The CDR3 runs to 15 residues. The ends lost 5 bases at V and 5 bases at J; junction bases unmatched: 9. The CDR3 loop reads CASSLGQGVHHEQYF. The CDR3 region has the DNA TGTGCCAGCAGCCTTGGACAGGGGGTTCACCACGAGCAGTACTTC.

The rearrangement links TRBV18 to TRBJ2-3, with D uncertain. This CDR3 contains 15 residues. Germline V gene sequence: CDR1 KGHSH, CDR2 LQKENI. The germline V and J ends were trimmed by 3 bases and 7 bases, with 17 bases remaining between them. The CDR3 DNA sequence: TGTGCCAGCTCACCTTTATCTTCCATGGCTAATACGCAGTATTTT. It encodes CASSPLSSMANTQYF.

The chain uses TRBV6-1 and TRBJ2-7; 8 bases line up with TRBD1. Per germline, CDR1 MNHNS and CDR2 SASEGT. The V gene end was trimmed by 7 bases and the J gene end by 6 bases; junction bases not matched to a gene: 8. This CDR3 is built from 13 residues. CDR3 protein: CASTGQGLGEQYF. CDR3 coding DNA: TGTGCCAGCACCGGACAGGGTCTAGGCGAGCAGTACTTC.

The V gene is TRBV6-6, the J gene TRBJ2-7; D gene ambiguous. From germline, CDR1 is MNHNY and CDR2 SVGAGI (reference sequence). The germline V and J ends were trimmed by 1 base and 3 bases, with 4 bases remaining between them. The CDR3 has 12 residues. CDR3 bases: TGTGCCAGCAGTTACTTAAACTACGAGCAGTACTTC. Residues: CASSYLNYEQYF.

CDR3 nucleotides: TGTGCCAGCAGTTACTCGGGGTATGGCTACACCTTC. Protein sequence: CASSYSGYGYTF. The gene calls are TRBV6-6 and TRBJ1-2; D is uncertain. Germline V gene lookup returns CDR1 MNHNY and CDR2 SVGAGI (reference sequence). V was pared by 0 bases and J by 5 bases, with 4 bases between. The CDR3 is 12 residues long.

The chain is built from TRBV7-9 and TRBJ1-2; tentative D call: TRBD1 (5 bases). Germline V CDR1 and CDR2: SEHNR, FQNEAQ (reference sequence). The CDR3 sequence is 14 residues long. The V gene lost 5 bases and the J gene lost 3 bases, with 13 bases spanning the gap. The CDR3 nucleotides are TGTGCCAGCAGCCCGACAGCCCCTCACTATGGCTACACCTTC. Its protein is CASSPTAPHYGYTF. The variable domain in full, completed from reference TRBV7-9 and TRBJ1-2, reads DTGVSQNPRHKITKRGQNVTFRCDPISEHNRLYWYRQTLGQGPEFLTYFQNEAQLEKSRLLSDRFSAERPKGSFSTLEIQRTEQGDSAMYLCASSPTAPHYGYTFGSGTRLTVV.

The chain has TRBV2 and TRBJ1-2; no clear D. Germline CDR1 and CDR2: SNHLY and FYNNEI. The germline V and J ends were trimmed by 6 bases and 4 bases, with 9 bases remaining between them. The CDR3 runs 12 residues. Written as DNA, the CDR3 is TGTGCCAGCAGGGAGGGTTCCTATGGCTACACCTTC. It is translated as CASREGSYGYTF.

The J gene is TRBJ2-4, the V gene TRBV27, with D maybe TRBD1 (6 bases). CDR1 is MNHEY and CDR2 is SMNVEV in the germline V gene (reference sequence). Trimming removed 5 bases from V and 1 base from J, with 12 bases in between. The CDR3 has 15 residues. The CDR3 nucleotides are TGTGCCAGCAGTCCTCATCAGGGGGCCAAAAACATTCAGTACTTC. This codes for CASSPHQGAKNIQYF.

This chain connects TRBV9 to TRBJ2-1; TRBD2 aligns across 7 bases. This CDR3 region has 15 residues. The germline CDR1 and CDR2 sequences are SGDLS and YYNGEE. Trimming at V came to 0 bases and at J to 4 bases, leaving 4 bases not matched to a gene. The CDR3 coding sequence is TGTGCCAGCAGCGTAGCGGGACTAAAATACAATGAGCAGTTCTTC. Its protein product is CASSVAGLKYNEQFF.

This chain links TRBV11-1 with TRBJ1-1; D perhaps matches TRBD1 (6 bases). The CDR3 has 13 amino acids. Trimming stripped 1 base from V and 8 bases from J, with 11 bases between. Germline-derived CDR1 and CDR2 are SGHAT and FQDESV (reference sequence). The CDR3 DNA sequence: TGTGCCAGCAGCTTAGGACAGGTTGGGGAAGCTTTCTTT. As protein: CASSLGQVGEAFF.

This chain connects TRBV18 to TRBJ1-3; D unresolved. V gave up 4 bases and J gave up 4 bases, with 14 bases separating them. Germline V gene data show CDR1 as KGHSH and CDR2 as LQKENI. The length of the CDR3 is 15 residues. The CDR3 region is CASSLYASPGNTIYF. CDR3 DNA: TGTGCCAGCTCACTTTACGCGAGTCCCGGAAACACCATATATTTT. The full variable domain, completed using reference TRBV18 and TRBJ1-3, is NAGVMQNPRHLVRRRGQEARLRCSPMKGHSHVYWYRQLPEEGLKFMVYLQKENIIDESGMPKERFSAEFPKEGPSILRIQQVVRGDSAAYFCASSLYASPGNTIYFGEGSWLTVV.

The V and J genes are TRBV28 and TRBJ2-7; 9 bases map to TRBD1. V was pared by 6 bases and J by 6 bases, with 9 bases of the junction left unmatched. Per germline, CDR1 MDHEN and CDR2 SYDVKM. The CDR3 extends over 14 amino acids. CDR3 loop: CASRSGTGLLEQYF. CDR3 DNA: TGTGCCAGCAGATCCGGGACAGGGTTGCTCGAGCAGTACTTC.

This chain uses TRBV11-1 with TRBJ2-1, with 7 nucleotides matching TRBD2. V shed 0 bases, J shed 9 bases, and the junction held 2 bases outside the gene matches. This CDR3 has 13 amino acids. The V gene's germline CDR1 is SGHAT and CDR2 FQDESV (reference sequence). CDR3 nucleotide sequence: TGTGCCAGCAGCTTAGCCGTAGCGGGTGAGCAGTTCTTC. Encoded protein: CASSLAVAGEQFF.

The rearrangement links TRBV28 to TRBJ1-2, with 7 bases identical to TRBD1. V trimming: 2 bases; J trimming: 8 bases; junction bases outside the gene matches: 8. CDR1 MDHEN and CDR2 SYDVKM come from the germline V gene. This CDR3 has 14 amino acids. CDR3 DNA sequence: TGTGCCAGCAGTTTAGGGGATGACAGGGTCGGCTACACCTTC. This gives the protein CASSLGDDRVGYTF.

The chain employs TRBV7-2 and TRBJ2-1, with unresolved D. The CDR3 loop spans 18 amino acids. Trimming removed 6 bases from V and 9 bases from J, with 30 bases in between. Germline V gives CDR1 SGHTA, CDR2 FQGNSA. The CDR3 DNA reads TGTGCCAGCAGACCCACATATGATATAGGTAATGTCCCGATTGAGCAGTTCTTC. Protein product: CASRPTYDIGNVPIEQFF.

This chain links TRBV19 with TRBJ1-2, with 7 bases that match TRBD1. Trimming at V came to 6 bases and at J to 1 base, leaving 11 bases not matched to a gene. There are 16 residues in the CDR3. Germline lookup yields CDR1 LNHDA and CDR2 SQIVND (reference sequence). CDR3: CASRLRGTALNYGYTF. The CDR3 DNA is TGTGCCAGTAGGCTGCGAGGGACAGCCCTTAACTATGGCTACACCTTC.